Listed below are T cell receptor beta chains from one sample, sequenced in a study of T cell repertoires in cytomegalovirus infection. TCRdb reanalysed the reads using MiXCR and keeps one entry per CDR3 protein. The sample holds 76,000 or so distinct CDR3 sequences, around 3.5% seen once. The sample taken for sequencing was PBMCs. These TCRs come from a human donor in good health (CMV status not recorded). Some clones in this sample may be carry-over from other donors' samples. Each CDR3 is given with its conserved first and last residue. A D gene is named only where the DNA matches it firmly. Clone size is given as once, few, many, or a class for an expanded clone.

many - TRBJ2-3 TRBV30 TGTGCCTGGAAGAGGGGCGGTACGCAGTATTTT CAWKRGGTQYF
medium-sized - TRBJ1-4 TRBV7-8 TGTGCCAGCAGCCCCAGGGTATCAACTAATGAAAAACTGTTTTTT CASSPRVSTNEKLFF
many - TRBJ1-1 TRBV30 TGTGCCTGGAGTGCTCCTCAACAGGTAGCGTTCATCGAAGCTTTCTTT CAWSAPQQVAFIEAFF
many - TRBJ2-7 TRBV10-3 TGTGCCATCAGTGATGGGTCAGGTTCTATCTACGAGCAGTACTTC CAISDGSGSIYEQYF
many - TRBJ2-5 TRBV12-3/TRBV12-4 TGTGCCAGCAGTTTAACCGGGCCTCAAGAGACCCAGTACTTC CASSLTGPQETQYF
many - TRBJ1-3 TRBV7-2 TGTGCCAGCCAAGAATACTCTGGAAACACCATATATTTT CASQEYSGNTIYF
many TRBD1 TRBJ2-3 TRBV7-6 TGTGCCAGCAGCTTCCTCAAGGGGGCTCAGACAGATACGCAGTATTTT CASSFLKGAQTDTQYF
many - TRBJ1-1 TRBV7-2 TGTGCCAGCAAGGATCCAAACACTGAAGCTTTCTTT CASKDPNTEAFF
many - TRBJ1-4 TRBV7-2 TGTGCCAGCAGCCCGGCTAGTCATGAAAAACTGTTTTTT CASSPASHEKLFF
once - TRBJ2-3 TRBV7-2 TGTGCCAGCAGCGGGGTTGGGGTCACAGATACGCAGTATTTT CASSGVGVTDTQYF
many TRBD1 TRBJ1-4 TRBV9 TGTGCCAGCAGCACCGGGACAGCTCTTAATGAAAAACTGTTTTTT CASSTGTALNEKLFF